This TCR beta chain was identified in a study of response to subunit inactivated influenza vaccine. Trimming took 5 bases from V and 9 from J; bases not matched to a gene: 9. Per germline, CDR1 LNHNV and CDR2 YYDKDF (reference sequence). This CDR3 is built from 15 residues. One entry per CDR3 protein results from TCRdb running MiXCR on the RT-PCR reads. This table has about 310,000 distinct CDR3 sequences, 22% appearing once. The chain joins TRBV15 to TRBJ2-1; 11 bases are shared with TRBD2. This clonotype originated in a man between 50 and 75 years old who received an inactivated influenza vaccine. This specimen consisted of PBMCs from blood, obtained 21 months after vaccination. DNA for the CDR3: TGTGCCACCAGCTCGGAACTAGCGGGAGACCGTGAGCAGTTCTTC. Residues: CATSSELAGDREQFF.